The source of this TCR beta chain is a study of T cell clonotyping in hematopoietic cell transplantation. For the study at large: Cytoreduction preceded collection of pretransplant recipient samples. Whole-study findings and limits: Recipient TCR diversity dropped after transplant; expanded clonotypes rose from day 30 to 180.

The time point was: recipient sample about 28 days before transplant, after cytoreduction. On this clone itself: Its antigen is still unknown.

Clones were sequenced by immunoSEQ multiplex PCR, and TCRdb holds only the in-frame ones, with some missing. The sample contains tens of thousands of clones, 86% of which appear only once. This sequence was found in a man aged 55-75 years with biphenotypic leukemia. Some clones in this sample may be carry-over from other donors' samples. Sequenced material: peripheral blood mononuclear cells, taken before stem cell transplant.

The CDR3 region has the DNA TGTGCCAGCAGACGGACAATGGTCGGGGAGCTGTTTTTT. It translates to CASRRTMVGELFF. This rearrangement joins TRBV27 to TRBJ2-2; D might be TRBD1 (5 bases). CDR3 size: 13 residues. Trimming pared 6 bases from V and 7 bases from J, leaving 12 bases between. CDR1 and CDR2 from the germline V gene are MNHEY and SMNVEV (reference sequence).